A selection of T cell receptor beta chains follows, all from one sample in a study of cytomegalovirus exposure and HLA in healthy donors. The repertoire was sequenced with immunoSEQ multiplex PCR; TCRdb's copy has only in-frame clones and lacks some. The table has over 100,000 clones, around 74% seen once. Source material: PBMCs. The receptors originated from a male donor in good health and CMV-seronegative. The CDR3 runs from the conserved cysteine through the conserved F or W.

cdr3_aa	v_call	j_call
CASSLGGGRSPLHF	TRBV27	TRBJ1-6
CASSLQGAPNYGYTF	TRBV9	TRBJ1-2
CASTSRGRTEAFF	TRBV7-9	TRBJ1-1
CASSSGLAGPYEQYF	TRBV7-2	TRBJ2-7
CSVCMTDYTEAFF	TRBV29-1	TRBJ1-1
CASSPDRGSETQYF	TRBV18	TRBJ2-5
CASSLQGGDRADGYTF	TRBV27	TRBJ1-2
CASKPQGFSNQPQHF	TRBV27	TRBJ1-5
CASSPSRPHEQYF	TRBV7-2	TRBJ2-7
CASSLRQGGASGTDTQYF	TRBV5-1	TRBJ2-3
CASSLTARGRGEQFF	TRBV5-1	TRBJ2-1
CASSIRDTDTQYF	TRBV19	TRBJ2-3
CASSFRGSYNEQFF	TRBV11-2	TRBJ2-1
CASSRQGRNEKLFF	TRBV7-9	TRBJ1-4
CASSLVGQGTGELFF	TRBV7-2	TRBJ2-2
CASSRRGAMDEQFF	TRBV7-9	TRBJ2-1
CASAGDFNEKLFF	TRBV19	TRBJ1-4
CATSRPDRGRNEQFF	TRBV15	TRBJ2-1
CASSTGQGSPLHF	TRBV19	TRBJ1-6
CASSQDVAGVGNEQFF	TRBV4-2	TRBJ2-1
CASSPQGQELFF	TRBV6-6	TRBJ2-2
CASSLAAGSNQPQHF	TRBV7-9	TRBJ1-5
CASNPLGQGNYGYTF	TRBV19	TRBJ1-2
CASSADASGAYEQYF	TRBV7-6	TRBJ2-7
CAWSVRGGQGPFSNQPQHF	TRBV30	TRBJ1-5
CASRQAGLLGGEQFF	TRBV28	TRBJ2-1
CASSPGQGDTEAFF	TRBV27	TRBJ1-1
CATSARTGGMGNQPQHF	TRBV15	TRBJ1-5
CASSLSRVLDEQFF	TRBV11-2	TRBJ2-1
CASSVGTSSGDTQYF	TRBV9	TRBJ2-3
CASSRQQGAFLTSSGNTIYF	TRBV27	TRBJ1-3
CAWKGRDQPQHF	TRBV30	TRBJ1-5
CASSPGVVPRMKAFF	TRBV7-2	TRBJ1-1
CASLLPGSYEQYF	TRBV28	TRBJ2-7
CASSSSGTGNEQYF	TRBV7-2	TRBJ2-7
CSVSGLAGTSSRSQYF	TRBV29-1	TRBJ2-3
CASSSASSYNSPLHF	TRBV7-8	TRBJ1-6
CASSQDKAGLRYSNQPQHF	TRBV4-3	TRBJ1-5
CASSQFYAREAPDTQYF	TRBV4-3	TRBJ2-3
CASSVDQWGGEQFF	TRBV9	TRBJ2-1
CAWSRLAGANVLTF	TRBV30	TRBJ2-6
CASGTAGAHAGDTQYF	TRBV7-2	TRBJ2-3
CSVEALIRGQYEQYF	TRBV29-1	TRBJ2-7
CASSLGHGNTIYF	TRBV7-2	TRBJ1-3
CASSLGGSRQDIYGYTF	TRBV7-9	TRBJ1-2
CASSEGENYGYTF	TRBV6-1	TRBJ1-2
CASSEAAGRGLEFF	TRBV7-2	TRBJ2-1
CASSFVNEQYF	TRBV28	TRBJ2-7
CASRARLTIREETQYF	TRBV27	TRBJ2-5
CASSQDSVAGAMGTGELFF	TRBV4-2	TRBJ2-2
CASSLPGQGPTRQYF	TRBV5-1	TRBJ2-7
CASSSRQGGVIEGYTF	TRBV7-9	TRBJ1-2
CASSLGRWGPGSSYNEQLF	TRBV7-9	TRBJ2-1
CASSFAGTSGRADTQYF	TRBV11-3	TRBJ2-3